Below, 32 T cell receptor beta chains from the same sample are listed, as sequenced in a study of blood T cell repertoires in COVID-19. Profiled with immunoSEQ multiplex PCR; TCRdb holds only in-frame clones, not every one. The data contain about 220,000 clones, 70% to 90% of them seen just once; the ten biggest clones take up roughly 2.6%. The sample comprised peripheral blood. The receptors were gathered from a man over 45 who had recovered from COVID-19.

The chain recombines TRBV3-1 (or the pseudogene TRBV3-2) with TRBJ2-1; weak D call: TRBD1 (5 bases). CDR3 size: 15 residues. The germline CDR1 and CDR2 sequences are LGHDT and YNNKEL (reference sequence). Trimming removed 5 bases from V and 2 bases from J, with 13 bases in between. This CDR3 is CASSATVNTYNEQFF. CDR3 in DNA: TGTGCCAGCAGCGCGACAGTTAACACCTACAATGAGCAGTTCTTC.

This clone was found once. The chain recombines TRBV7-8 with TRBJ2-7, with a weak D call TRBD2 (5 bases). The V end lost 5 bases, the J end lost 1 base, and 12 bases lay between the germline ends. In germline, CDR1 is SGHVS, CDR2 FQNEAQ. There are 14 residues in the CDR3. This chain's CDR3 is CASSPGVGSYEQYF. The CDR3 DNA sequence: TGTGCCAGCAGCCCCGGGGTCGGGTCCTACGAGCAGTACTTC.

This sequence joins TRBV15 and TRBJ2-3; the match to TRBD2 covers 13 bases. V lost 0 bases to trimming and J lost 2 bases; unmatched junction nucleotides: 5. From germline, CDR1 is LNHNV and CDR2 YYDKDF (reference sequence). The CDR3 covers 18 residues. CDR3 in amino acids: CATSREGTSGTITDTQYF. The DNA of the CDR3 is TGTGCCACCAGCAGAGAAGGGACTAGCGGGACCATCACAGATACGCAGTATTTT.

The chain recombines TRBV18 with TRBJ1-1; no reliable D call. The CDR3 runs to 12 residues. The V end was cut by 4 bases, the J end by 1 base, with 4 bases between. Germline lookup yields CDR1 KGHSH and CDR2 LQKENI. This CDR3 is CASSQQNTEAFF. The CDR3 region has the DNA TGTGCCAGCTCACAACAGAACACTGAAGCTTTCTTT.

The chain couples TRBV5-1 to TRBJ2-1; possible D gene TRBD2, 5 bases. The CDR3 is 15 residues long. Trimming pared 0 bases from V and 6 bases from J, leaving 13 bases between. Germline V lookup: CDR1 SGHRS, CDR2 YFSETQ. CDR3 residues: CASSLGGSSRNEQFF. CDR3 DNA: TGCGCCAGCAGCTTGGGAGGGAGCTCTCGCAATGAGCAGTTCTTC.

The chain recombines TRBV5-4 with TRBJ2-4; possible D gene TRBD2, 6 bases. V lost 3 bases and J 6 bases, leaving 13 bases between the germline ends. Germline V gene sequence: CDR1 SGHNT, CDR2 YYREEE (reference sequence). The CDR3 is 14 amino acids. The CDR3 coding sequence is TGTGCCAGCAGCTCGACTAGAGCCCTAAACATTCAGTACTTC. Translated: CASSSTRALNIQYF.

The rearrangement joins TRBV15 to TRBJ2-3; TRBD2 matches at 11 bases. The ends lost 1 base at V and 0 bases at J; junction bases unmatched: 18. The germline gives CDR1 LNHNV, CDR2 YYDKDF (reference sequence). The CDR3 runs to 22 residues. CDR3 coding DNA: TGTGCCACCAGCAGAGCGATTTGGGGACTAGCGGAGGGGAGTGCTAGCACAGATACGCAGTATTTT. Encoded protein: CATSRAIWGLAEGSASTDTQYF. Filled out from reference TRBV15 and TRBJ2-3, the complete variable domain reads DAMVIQNPRYQVTQFGKPVTLSCSQTLNHNVMYWYQQKSSQAPKLLFHYYDKDFNNEADTPDNFQSRRPNTSFCFLDIRSPGLGDTAMYLCATSRAIWGLAEGSASTDTQYFGPGTRLTVL.

The count of this clone is one. Here the CDR3 reads CASSPATGTAYEQYF. For the CDR3, the DNA is TGTGCCAGCTCACCGGCTACCGGGACAGCGTACGAGCAGTACTTC. The V and J genes are TRBV18 and TRBJ2-7, with TRBD1 matching over 7 bases. The ends lost 3 bases at V and 4 bases at J; junction bases unmatched: 9. CDR1 is KGHSH and CDR2 is LQKENI in the germline V gene. The CDR3 spans 15 residues.

This clone has more than one count but fewer than ten. The chain uses TRBV3-1 (or the pseudogene TRBV3-2) and TRBJ2-5; TRBD2 matches at 7 bases. Germline trimming cut 8 bases from V and 5 bases from J; bases unmatched to any gene: 8. Germline V gene data show CDR1 as LGHDT and CDR2 as YNNKEL (reference sequence). CDR3 length: 13 residues. The CDR3 here is CASGSGIGETQYF. The CDR3 bases are TGTGCCAGCGGGAGCGGGATAGGGGAGACCCAGTACTTC.

The genes are TRBV28 and TRBJ2-6; 8 positions match TRBD2. The CDR3 covers 16 residues. The J segment lost 2 bases and the V segment lost 3 bases, leaving 3 bases of the junction unmatched. Germline CDR1 reads MDHEN; CDR2 reads SYDVKM. The CDR3 reads CASSFGGRTGANVLTF. The CDR3, as DNA: TGTGCCAGCAGTTTCGGCGGGAGGACTGGGGCCAACGTCCTGACTTTC. The whole variable domain, remainder taken from reference TRBV28 and TRBJ2-6, is DVKVTQSSRYLVKRTGEKVFLECVQDMDHENMFWYRQDPGLGLRLIYFSYDVKMKEKGDIPEGYSVSREKKERFSLILESASTNQTSMYLCASSFGGRTGANVLTFGAGSRLTVL.

This clone was seen more than once but under ten times. This rearrangement joins TRBV27 to TRBJ2-1; 9 bases agree with TRBD2. The V gene end was trimmed by 3 bases and the J gene end by 7 bases; junction bases not matched to a gene: 7. The germline CDR1 and CDR2 sequences are MNHEY and SMNVEV (reference sequence). The CDR3 sequence is 15 residues long. CDR3 in DNA: TGTGCCAGCAGTTTGAGGCTAGCGGGGTCTAATGAGCAGTTCTTC. Protein sequence: CASSLRLAGSNEQFF.

The rearrangement uses TRBV7-9 and TRBJ2-1; D is ambiguous. The CDR3 spans 11 residues. Trimming took off 5 bases at V and 6 bases at J, with 5 bases between the two ends. Germline assignment: CDR1 SEHNR and CDR2 FQNEAQ (reference sequence). CDR3 amino acids: CASSPFNEQFF. The CDR3 nucleotides are TGTGCCAGCAGCCCTTTCAATGAGCAGTTCTTC. Complete variable domain (other parts from reference TRBV7-9 and TRBJ2-1): DTGVSQNPRHKITKRGQNVTFRCDPISEHNRLYWYRQTLGQGPEFLTYFQNEAQLEKSRLLSDRFSAERPKGSFSTLEIQRTEQGDSAMYLCASSPFNEQFFGPGTRLTVL.

The chain recombines TRBV18 with TRBJ2-7; 9 positions match TRBD1. V lost 4 bases, J lost 6 bases, and 4 bases stayed unmatched. CDR3 length: 13 residues. Germline V CDR1 and CDR2: KGHSH, LQKENI. CDR3 nucleotides: TGTGCCAGCTCACATGGACAGGGGTTCGAGCAGTACTTC. Its protein is CASSHGQGFEQYF. The variable domain in full, completed from reference TRBV18 and TRBJ2-7, reads NAGVMQNPRHLVRRRGQEARLRCSPMKGHSHVYWYRQLPEEGLKFMVYLQKENIIDESGMPKERFSAEFPKEGPSILRIQQVVRGDSAAYFCASSHGQGFEQYFGPGTRLTVT.

This chain connects TRBV6-2 or TRBV6-3 to TRBJ1-2, with 7 bases lining up with TRBD1. Trimming removed 3 bases from V and 3 bases from J; junction bases left unmatched: 13. The germline CDR1 and CDR2 sequences are MNHEY and SVGEGT. The CDR3 extends over 17 amino acids. The CDR3 bases are TGTGCCAGCAGTTATTCCATTACACGAACAGGGGACTATGGCTACACCTTC. Its translation is CASSYSITRTGDYGYTF.

CDR3 coding DNA: TGTGCCAGCAGCTCGGATCGAGGCAATGAGCAGTTCTTC. Residues: CASSSDRGNEQFF. The chain recombines TRBV11-2 with TRBJ2-1; D is undetermined. The CDR3 extends over 13 amino acids. The V gene lost 4 bases and the J gene lost 6 bases, with 10 bases spanning the gap. From germline, CDR1 is SGHAT and CDR2 FQNNGV. The entire variable domain, with the rest obtained from reference TRBV11-2 and TRBJ2-1, is as follows: EAGVAQSPRYKIIEKRQSVAFWCNPISGHATLYWYQQILGQGPKLLIQFQNNGVVDDSQLPKDRFSAERLKGVDSTLKIQPAKLEDSAVYLCASSSDRGNEQFFGPGTRLTVL.

V and J are TRBV19 and TRBJ2-1; 10 positions match TRBD2. This CDR3 comprises 16 residues. Germline CDR1 reads LNHDA; CDR2 reads SQIVND (reference sequence). The trim removed 1 base at V and 6 bases at J, leaving 6 bases unmatched. This CDR3 is CASSIGGLAKLNEQFF. In DNA form, the CDR3 reads TGTGCCAGTAGTATAGGGGGACTAGCGAAACTCAATGAGCAGTTCTTC.

This chain connects TRBV28 to TRBJ1-6, with 7 bases matching TRBD1. Germline values: CDR1 MDHEN, CDR2 SYDVKM. V lost 4 bases, J lost 9 bases, and 6 bases stayed unmatched. The CDR3 is 14 amino acids. The CDR3 DNA reads as TGTGCCAGCAGTTCACGACAGGGAAGTTCACCCCTCCACTTT. This gives the protein CASSSRQGSSPLHF.

The chain couples TRBV7-2 to TRBJ1-1, with 7 bases that match TRBD1. CDR1 is SGHTA, CDR2 FQGNSA, per germline. The CDR3 extends over 15 amino acids. Trimming at V came to 0 bases and at J to 5 bases, leaving 6 bases not matched to a gene. CDR3 nucleotide sequence: TGTGCCAGCAGCTTAGCGATCTCAGGGGGGACTGAAGCTTTCTTT. Amino acids: CASSLAISGGTEAFF. Combining the CDR3 with reference TRBV7-2 and TRBJ1-1 gives the whole variable domain GAGVSQSPSNKVTEKGKDVELRCDPISGHTALYWYRQSLGQGLEFLIYFQGNSAPDKSGLPSDRFSAERTGGSVSTLTIQRTQQEDSAVYLCASSLAISGGTEAFFGQGTRLTVV.

The genes are TRBV27 and TRBJ2-2; 8 bases agree with TRBD2. The CDR3 contains 16 residues. CDR1 and CDR2 (germline): MNHEY, SMNVEV (reference sequence). V lost 2 bases to trimming and J lost 4 bases; unmatched junction nucleotides: 6. In DNA form, the CDR3 reads TGTGCCAGCAGTTTAACAGCGGGAGAGGGCACCGGGGAGCTGTTTTTT. Its translation: CASSLTAGEGTGELFF.

V is TRBV18 and J is TRBJ2-2; D uncertain. V shed 4 bases and J shed 6 bases, with 12 bases lying between them. Germline V gene sequence: CDR1 KGHSH, CDR2 LQKENI. The CDR3 covers 14 residues. CDR3 loop: CASSREAPPGELFF. For the CDR3, the DNA is TGTGCCAGCTCACGTGAGGCACCGCCCGGGGAGCTGTTTTTT.

This clone came up a few times. The chain has TRBV10-2 and TRBJ2-4; D unclear. The CDR3 is made up of 14 amino acids. V was shortened by 5 bases and J by 9 bases, with 17 bases between the two germline ends. Per the germline V gene, CDR1 is WSHSY and CDR2 is SAAADI. The CDR3 is CASSLTDKASIQYF. The CDR3 bases are TGCGCCAGCAGTCTTACCGACAAGGCAAGCATTCAGTACTTC.

The chain recombines TRBV7-9 with TRBJ1-2, with a weak D call TRBD1 (6 bases). This CDR3 has 18 amino acids. With 0 bases removed from V and 1 base from J, the gap between germline ends came to 18 bases. CDR1 is SEHNR, CDR2 FQNEAQ, per germline (reference sequence). CDR3 DNA sequence: TGTGCCAGCAGCTTAGCGCTCGTCAGGGGTGGGGATAACTATGGCTACACCTTC. Translating gives CASSLALVRGGDNYGYTF.

This sequence joins TRBV4-1 and TRBJ2-7; D not certain. In germline, CDR1 is MGHRA, CDR2 YSYEKL. The V and J ends lost 4 bases and 0 bases respectively, with 13 bases between them. The CDR3 is 15 residues long. The CDR3 sequence: CASSPLWSSSYEQYF. In nucleotides, the CDR3 is TGCGCCAGCAGCCCGTTGTGGTCTAGCTCCTACGAGCAGTACTTC.

V is TRBV5-5 and J is TRBJ2-1; D is possibly TRBD2 (5 bases). The CDR3 is 15 residues long. V lost 6 bases, J lost 2 bases, and 15 bases lay in between. Per the germline V gene, CDR1 is SGHKS and CDR2 is YYEKEE (reference sequence). CDR3 DNA: TGTGCCAGCACCCCACTAGACCCTCCCTACAATGAGCAGTTCTTC. Its translation: CASTPLDPPYNEQFF.

The chain is built from TRBV5-1 and TRBJ1-2; D is unclear. Germline CDR1 reads SGHRS; CDR2 reads YFSETQ. The CDR3 extends over 15 amino acids. Trimming left V 4 bases short and J 2 bases short, with 15 bases between. CDR3 DNA sequence: TGCGCCAGCAGCCCTCCGACCGGAGGGAACTATGGCTACACCTTC. Its translation is CASSPPTGGNYGYTF.

The V gene is TRBV28, the J gene TRBJ1-5; TRBD1 is a possible D gene (6 bases). The length of the CDR3 is 15 residues. Trimming took off 5 bases at V and 4 bases at J, with 15 bases between the two ends. Germline V gene lookup returns CDR1 MDHEN and CDR2 SYDVKM. The CDR3 DNA sequence: TGTGCCAGCAGTACTTCAGGGGTCGGTAATCAGCCCCAGCATTTT. It is translated as CASSTSGVGNQPQHF.

The rearrangement links TRBV7-8 to TRBJ2-7; D remains ambiguous. There are 14 residues in the CDR3. Germline CDR1 and CDR2: SGHVS and FQNEAQ. Trimming took 5 bases from V and 0 from J, leaving 11 bases between them. CDR3 in amino acids: CASSRYESSYEQYF. DNA of the CDR3: TGTGCCAGCAGCAGATACGAGAGCTCCTACGAGCAGTACTTC.

The V call is TRBV2, the J call TRBJ1-5; 9 bases match TRBD1. Germline V gives CDR1 SNHLY, CDR2 FYNNEI. V lost 6 bases to trimming and J lost 5 bases; unmatched junction nucleotides: 8. The CDR3 is made up of 15 amino acids. CDR3 nucleotides: TGTGCCAGCAGGACGGACAGGGGAAAGTATCAGCCCCAGCATTTT. It is translated as CASRTDRGKYQPQHF.

The chain employs TRBV28 and TRBJ1-1; D is unclear. The V end lost 6 bases, the J end lost 5 bases, and 7 bases lay between the germline ends. Per germline, CDR1 MDHEN and CDR2 SYDVKM. The CDR3 consists of 11 residues. CDR3 in DNA: TGTGCCAGCAGCCGCTATACTGAAGCTTTCTTT. Translated: CASSRYTEAFF. Full variable domain (rest looked up from reference TRBV28 and TRBJ1-1): DVKVTQSSRYLVKRTGEKVFLECVQDMDHENMFWYRQDPGLGLRLIYFSYDVKMKEKGDIPEGYSVSREKKERFSLILESASTNQTSMYLCASSRYTEAFFGQGTRLTVV.

This clone appeared a single time. The chain carries TRBV18 and TRBJ1-5; D uncertain. The CDR3 contains 15 residues. Germline loops: CDR1 KGHSH, CDR2 LQKENI. Trimming left V 4 bases short and J 5 bases short, with 15 bases between. CDR3 region: CASSRGPGRYQPQHF. The CDR3 DNA sequence: TGTGCCAGCTCACGTGGTCCCGGGAGGTATCAGCCCCAGCATTTT.

The CDR3 here is CASSPRGRSYNEQFF. The CDR3 region has the DNA TGTGCCAGCTCTCCGCGAGGAAGGTCCTACAATGAGCAGTTCTTC. The V and J genes are TRBV7-9 and TRBJ2-1; the D is unclear. There are 15 residues in the CDR3. The germline V gene has CDR1 SEHNR and CDR2 FQNEAQ (reference sequence). The germline V and J ends were trimmed by 8 bases and 1 base, with 15 bases remaining between them.

V and J are TRBV7-6 and TRBJ2-7; 7 nucleotides align to TRBD1. This CDR3 is 14 amino acids long. Trimming took 4 bases from V and 3 from J; bases not matched to a gene: 6. Germline CDR1 SGHVS, CDR2 FNYEAQ. The chain's CDR3 is CASSSWDRDYEQYF. The CDR3 DNA is TGTGCCAGCAGCTCATGGGACAGAGACTACGAGCAGTACTTC.